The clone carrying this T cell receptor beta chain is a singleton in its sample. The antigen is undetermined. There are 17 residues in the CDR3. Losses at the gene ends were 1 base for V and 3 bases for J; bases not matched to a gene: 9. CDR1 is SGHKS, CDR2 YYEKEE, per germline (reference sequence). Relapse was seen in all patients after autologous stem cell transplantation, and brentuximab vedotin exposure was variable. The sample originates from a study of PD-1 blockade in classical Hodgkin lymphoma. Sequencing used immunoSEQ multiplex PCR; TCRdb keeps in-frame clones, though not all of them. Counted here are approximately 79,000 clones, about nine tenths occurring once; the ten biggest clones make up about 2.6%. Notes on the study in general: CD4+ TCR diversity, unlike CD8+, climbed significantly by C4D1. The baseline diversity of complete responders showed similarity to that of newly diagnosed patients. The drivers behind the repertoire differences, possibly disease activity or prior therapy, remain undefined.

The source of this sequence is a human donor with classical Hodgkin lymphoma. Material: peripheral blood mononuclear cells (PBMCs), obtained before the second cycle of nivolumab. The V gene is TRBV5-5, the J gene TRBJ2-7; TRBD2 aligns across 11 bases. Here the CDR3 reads CASSLRDTSGGLYEQYF. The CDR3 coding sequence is TGTGCCAGCAGCTTGCGCGATACTAGCGGGGGACTCTACGAGCAGTACTTC.